This T cell receptor (beta chain) was observed in a study of blood T cells in healthy people across ages. In the study overall: About one barcoded TCR beta cDNA was captured per two T cells. Study-wide results and limits: Among long-lived donors, naive CD4+ cells were more numerous and diversity higher than in aged donors.

A J-beta primer mix and a sample-barcoded 5' primer were used in a second PCR of roughly 7 to 12 cycles. Individual samples furnished no less than 3 million CDR3-containing paired-end reads apiece. TCRdb passed the 5' RACE reads through MiXCR, listing each CDR3 protein once. The sample carries about 1.6 million distinct CDR3 sequences, about 31% recorded once. Total RNA extraction produced at least 5.5 micrograms (per sample) for the study. In regard to this clonotype: Its antigen is as yet unknown.

This CDR3 has 18 amino acids. The germline CDR1 and CDR2 sequences are DFQATT and SNEGSKA (reference sequence). V shed 0 bases and J shed 4 bases, with 24 bases lying between them. The sequence came from a woman younger than 45 in good health. The chain carries TRBV20-1 and TRBJ2-5; D might be TRBD2 (7 bases). Sequencing used blood. This CDR3 reads CSARDLMVRGGPGETQYF. Here the CDR3 DNA reads TGCAGTGCTAGAGATTTAATGGTTAGGGGGGGGCCAGGAGAGACCCAGTACTTC.